The 32 T cell receptor beta chains reported below all come from one sample, sequenced in a study of blood T cell repertoires in COVID-19. Data came from immunoSEQ multiplex PCR; TCRdb stores just in-frame clones and leaves some out. This table has tens of thousands of clones, roughly 80% appearing once. Sequenced material: peripheral blood. The receptors shown here come from a woman aged 60-75 years with acute or convalescent COVID-19.

The gene calls are TRBV4-1 and TRBJ2-7, with D uncertain. Trimming stripped 4 bases from V and 3 bases from J, with 10 bases between. The CDR3 loop spans 13 amino acids. Germline loops: CDR1 MGHRA, CDR2 YSYEKL. CDR3 amino acids: CASSLTEIYEQYF. The CDR3 DNA reads TGCGCCAGCAGCCTCACAGAAATCTACGAGCAGTACTTC.

This chain joins TRBV3-1 (or the pseudogene TRBV3-2) and TRBJ2-5; 10 nucleotides agree with TRBD2. The germline V gene encodes CDR1 LGHDT and CDR2 YNNKEL (reference sequence). The CDR3 sequence is 15 residues long. Trimming cost V 6 bases and J 3 bases; bases outside gene matches: 7. CDR3 in DNA: TGTGCCAGCAGTCAGAGCGGGGGGGAGGAAGAGACCCAGTACTTC. Amino acid sequence: CASSQSGGEEETQYF.

This sequence joins TRBV30 and TRBJ1-2; no reliable D call. Trimming cost V 8 bases and J 2 bases, with 12 bases left between them. The CDR3 is 12 amino acids. In germline, CDR1 is GTSNPN, CDR2 SVGIG (reference sequence). Here the CDR3 reads CAASGLNYGYTF. CDR3 sequence (DNA): TGTGCCGCGTCGGGATTGAACTATGGCTACACCTTC.

This chain uses TRBV2 with TRBJ2-1; 9 bases match TRBD2. The CDR3 sequence is 16 residues long. V lost 5 bases, J lost 10 bases, and 15 bases stayed unmatched. Germline V gives CDR1 SNHLY, CDR2 FYNNEI. This CDR3 reads CASSNSGGGLSGEQFF. The CDR3 DNA sequence: TGTGCCAGCAGTAATAGCGGGGGAGGGTTGTCCGGCGAGCAGTTCTTC.

J is TRBJ1-5 and V is TRBV5-1, with 8 bases matching TRBD1. V lost 3 bases to trimming and J lost 7 bases; unmatched junction nucleotides: 6. This CDR3 comprises 14 residues. Germline CDR1 and CDR2: SGHRS and YFSETQ. CDR3 region: CASSSGQGAQPQHF. CDR3 bases: TGCGCCAGCAGCTCAGGACAGGGCGCCCAGCCCCAGCATTTT.

This sequence joins TRBV7-3 and TRBJ2-3, with TRBD2 identical over 8 bases. V lost 5 bases to trimming and J lost 4 bases; unmatched junction nucleotides: 14. Germline lookup yields CDR1 SGHTA and CDR2 FQGTGA. The CDR3 length is 17 residues. In DNA, the CDR3 is TGTGCCAGCAGCCCCACACAGGTCCGGGGGGGGCCAGATACGCAGTATTTT. Protein: CASSPTQVRGGPDTQYF.

This sequence joins TRBV6-1 and TRBJ1-2; TRBD1 is a possible D gene (6 bases). The CDR3 has 13 residues. V was cut by 2 bases and J by 8 bases, with 12 bases left in between. Per the germline V gene, CDR1 is MNHNS and CDR2 is SASEGT. CDR3 DNA: TGTGCCAGCAGTGAAATTCGGGGGGGCGGCTACACCTTC. Amino acid sequence: CASSEIRGGGYTF.

The rearrangement links TRBV7-9 to TRBJ2-3; 7 nucleotides align to TRBD2. With 6 bases clipped from V and 5 bases from J, the junction kept 8 bases outside the gene matches. Germline CDR1 and CDR2: SEHNR and FQNEAQ (reference sequence). The length of the CDR3 is 14 residues. CDR3 in amino acids: CASRLTSAGDTQYF. CDR3 nucleotides: TGTGCCAGCAGATTAACTAGCGCGGGAGATACGCAGTATTTT.

The V gene is TRBV2, the J gene TRBJ1-2; 7 positions agree with TRBD1. Per the germline V gene, CDR1 is SNHLY and CDR2 is FYNNEI. Unmatched junction bases numbered 11, after V lost 5 bases and J lost 5 bases. This CDR3 contains 15 residues. This chain's CDR3 is CASSPTGMDGYGYTF. The CDR3 DNA reads as TGTGCCAGCAGTCCGACAGGGATGGATGGGTATGGCTACACCTTC.

V gene TRBV29-1 combines with J gene TRBJ2-5; 7 bases agree with TRBD1. Germline assignment: CDR1 SQVTM and CDR2 ANQGSEA. The J segment lost 5 bases and the V segment lost 4 bases, leaving 4 bases of the junction unmatched. The CDR3 contains 12 residues. DNA of the CDR3: TGCAGCGTTGGACAGGGTGGGGAGACCCAGTACTTC. The encoded protein is CSVGQGGETQYF.

The genes are TRBV18 and TRBJ2-7, with 12 bases that match TRBD2. The J segment lost 7 bases and the V segment lost 6 bases, leaving 7 bases of the junction unmatched. The germline V gene has CDR1 KGHSH and CDR2 LQKENI. The CDR3 contains 14 residues. The CDR3 loop is CASSRTSGAGEQYF. Here the CDR3 DNA reads TGTGCCAGCTCCCGGACTAGCGGGGCGGGGGAGCAGTACTTC.

This clone has a handful of counts. The J gene is TRBJ2-1, the V gene TRBV27; D remains unclear. Germline-derived CDR1 and CDR2 are MNHEY and SMNVEV (reference sequence). This CDR3 region has 13 residues. V shed 4 bases and J shed 5 bases, with 9 bases lying between them. DNA of the CDR3: TGTGCCAGCAGTTCTACCGTGGACAATGAGCAGTTCTTC. Its translation: CASSSTVDNEQFF.

This clone was seen a handful of times. The chain has TRBV2 and TRBJ1-6; D possibly corresponds to TRBD1 (6 bases). The CDR3 is made up of 16 amino acids. The germline gives CDR1 SNHLY, CDR2 FYNNEI. Trimming stripped 1 base from V and 10 bases from J, with 17 bases between. CDR3 sequence reads: CASSEEQGGRGSPLHF. CDR3 DNA sequence: TGTGCCAGCAGTGAAGAACAGGGTGGTCGAGGCTCACCCCTCCACTTT.

This clone came up a few times. This chain connects TRBV27 to TRBJ1-5, with TRBD1 matching over 7 bases. V lost 6 bases and J lost 5; bases outside the gene matches: 7. Germline V CDR1 and CDR2: MNHEY, SMNVEV (reference sequence). The CDR3 has 14 amino acids. The CDR3 nucleotides read TGTGCCAGCAGCCGGGACAGCGAGGATCAGCCCCAGCATTTT. The encoded protein is CASSRDSEDQPQHF.

The genes are TRBV18 and TRBJ1-1; 8 positions agree with TRBD1. The CDR3 is 13 amino acids. The germline CDR1 and CDR2 sequences are KGHSH and LQKENI. After removal of 5 bases from V and 5 bases from J, the junction contained 4 bases not matched to a gene. The CDR3 DNA is TGTGCCAGCTCAAGGACAGGGTTGACTGAAGCTTTCTTT. This encodes CASSRTGLTEAFF.

This sequence joins TRBV5-5 and TRBJ1-2; the match to TRBD1 covers 9 bases. Per germline, CDR1 SGHKS and CDR2 YYEKEE (reference sequence). The CDR3 has 16 amino acids. After removal of 4 bases from V and 0 bases from J, the junction contained 7 bases not matched to a gene. The CDR3 nucleotides are TGTGCCAGCAGCATCGGGACAGGGAGAGCTAACTATGGCTACACCTTC. Its translation is CASSIGTGRANYGYTF.

The V gene is TRBV19, the J gene TRBJ2-2; weak D call: TRBD1 (5 bases). The CDR3 extends over 15 amino acids. Trimming shortened V by 3 bases and J by 6 bases, and 14 bases separated the two germline ends. CDR1 LNHDA and CDR2 SQIVND come from the germline V gene (reference sequence). CDR3 loop: CASSIDRQGAGELFF. DNA for the CDR3: TGTGCCAGTAGTATTGATAGGCAGGGCGCCGGGGAGCTGTTTTTT. The full variable domain, with the rest looked up from reference TRBV19 and TRBJ2-2, is DGGITQSPKYLFRKEGQNVTLSCEQNLNHDAMYWYRQDPGQGLRLIYYSQIVNDFQKGDIAEGYSVSREKKESFPLTVTSAQKNPTAFYLCASSIDRQGAGELFFGEGSRLTVL.

CDR3 sequence: CASSLGTSGGTDTQYF. Here the CDR3 DNA reads TGTGCCAGCAGCTTAGGGACTAGCGGGGGCACAGATACGCAGTATTTT. This chain links TRBV11-2 with TRBJ2-3; 12 nucleotides match TRBD2. J lost 1 base, V lost 1 base, and 0 bases had no gene match. The CDR3 has 16 residues. Germline V gene data show CDR1 as SGHAT and CDR2 as FQNNGV.

This clone was seen only a few times. The chain recombines TRBV19 with TRBJ1-1; possibly TRBD1 for D (5 bases). Trimming pared 5 bases from V and 0 bases from J, leaving 7 bases between. Germline V lookup: CDR1 LNHDA, CDR2 SQIVND (reference sequence). The length of the CDR3 is 13 residues. Written as DNA, the CDR3 is TGTGCCAGTAGTCCCAGGGTGAACACTGAAGCTTTCTTT. Its translation is CASSPRVNTEAFF.

The rearrangement uses TRBV6-1 and TRBJ1-1; D gene ambiguous. The length of the CDR3 is 15 residues. Germline CDR1 is MNHNS and CDR2 is SASEGT. V lost 1 base and J lost 0, with 9 bases in between. CDR3 nucleotide sequence: TGTGCCAGCAGTGAAGGTTTGTTCATGAACACTGAAGCTTTCTTT. Translation: CASSEGLFMNTEAFF.

V gene TRBV19 combines with J gene TRBJ2-3; 8 bases agree with TRBD2. The ends lost 1 base at V and 2 bases at J; junction bases unmatched: 11. The CDR3 has 18 residues. Per germline, CDR1 LNHDA and CDR2 SQIVND (reference sequence). Here the CDR3 DNA reads TGTGCCAGTAGTATAGGGATTACTAGCGGTTTATACACAGATACGCAGTATTTT. Protein product: CASSIGITSGLYTDTQYF.

This clone was recorded a few times. The V and J genes are TRBV24-1 and TRBJ1-1; 10 nucleotides match TRBD1. Looked up from germline, CDR1 is KGHDR and CDR2 is SFDVKD. The CDR3 is 14 amino acids. The V segment lost 7 bases and the J segment 5 bases; nucleotides outside the gene matches: 6. CDR3 in DNA: TGTGCCACCAGCTCCGGGACAGGGGATACTGAAGCTTTCTTT. This translates into CATSSGTGDTEAFF.

The chain is built from TRBV24-1 and TRBJ1-1, with 7 positions matching TRBD1. Trimming at V came to 6 bases and at J to 4 bases, leaving 7 bases not matched to a gene. Per the germline V gene, CDR1 is KGHDR and CDR2 is SFDVKD. CDR3 size: 14 residues. This CDR3 is CATSRRGRGTEAFF. The CDR3 DNA reads TGTGCCACCAGTCGAAGGGGGCGAGGCACTGAAGCTTTCTTT.

V and J are TRBV4-1 and TRBJ2-3; D gene ambiguous. The CDR3 is made up of 15 amino acids. CDR1 and CDR2 (germline): MGHRA, YSYEKL. The V gene lost 0 bases and the J gene lost 2 bases, with 9 bases spanning the gap. CDR3 DNA sequence: TGCGCCAGCAGCCAAGAGGAGATACCCACAGATACGCAGTATTTT. This translates into CASSQEEIPTDTQYF.

This clone has more than one count but fewer than ten. The chain recombines TRBV19 with TRBJ2-7; 7 positions match TRBD1. The CDR3 is made up of 12 amino acids. With 9 bases clipped from V and 3 bases from J, the junction kept 5 bases outside the gene matches. The V gene's germline CDR1 is LNHDA and CDR2 SQIVND (reference sequence). The CDR3: CASRDSFYEQYF. For the CDR3, the DNA is TGTGCCAGCCGGGACAGCTTCTACGAGCAGTACTTC.

The V and J genes are TRBV19 and TRBJ1-2; no clear D gene. V was shortened by 6 bases and J by 8 bases, with 19 bases between the two germline ends. Germline V gives CDR1 LNHDA, CDR2 SQIVND (reference sequence). The CDR3 consists of 14 residues. The CDR3: CASREGNFALGYTF. CDR3 bases: TGTGCCAGTAGAGAGGGAAATTTCGCTCTAGGCTACACCTTC.

This clone has just a few counts. The chain couples TRBV6-2 or TRBV6-3 to TRBJ2-7, with a possible D match to TRBD1 (5 bases). The V gene's germline CDR1 is MNHEY and CDR2 SVGEGT. The CDR3 contains 14 residues. Trimming took 0 bases from V and 4 from J, leaving 10 bases between them. The CDR3 region has the DNA TGTGCCAGCAGTTACTCTCAAGACAGTTACGAGCAGTACTTC. Translation: CASSYSQDSYEQYF.

This clone was recorded only once. The junction departs from the called germline gene at one end, perhaps through a read error. The rearrangement uses TRBV5-4 and TRBJ1-1, with D possibly being TRBD1 (6 bases). The CDR3 is 16 amino acids. CDR1 and CDR2 from the germline V gene are SGHNT and YYREEE (reference sequence). The CDR3 protein is CASSLGTGSWTTEAFF. The CDR3 DNA reads TGTGCCAGCAGTTTGGGAACAGGGAGTTGGACCACTGAAGCTTTCTTT.

The chain employs TRBV3-1 (or the pseudogene TRBV3-2) and TRBJ2-1; D might be TRBD1 (5 bases). This CDR3 has 18 amino acids. Per germline, CDR1 LGHDT and CDR2 YNNKEL (reference sequence). V lost 4 bases to trimming and J lost 3 bases, with 22 bases between them. CDR3 region: CASSPSRGGAENYNEQFF. The CDR3 nucleotides read TGTGCCAGCAGCCCCTCAAGAGGTGGGGCCGAAAACTACAATGAGCAGTTCTTC.

The genes are TRBV12-5 and TRBJ2-3, with D possibly TRBD2 on 7 matching bases. The CDR3 is 17 amino acids. Germline CDR1 LGHNT, CDR2 FRNRAP. Trimming stripped 5 bases from V and 2 bases from J, with 20 bases between. The CDR3 nucleotides are TGTGCTAGTGGTACAAAAGGGGGGGGCCTTACCACAGATACGCAGTATTTT. Residues: CASGTKGGGLTTDTQYF.

This rearrangement joins TRBV9 to TRBJ2-1; TRBD1 agrees at 7 bases. This CDR3 is built from 15 residues. V was pared by 0 bases and J by 5 bases, with 5 bases of the junction left unmatched. Germline-derived CDR1 and CDR2 are SGDLS and YYNGEE. The CDR3 sequence is CASSVAGTADNEQFF. The CDR3 nucleotides read TGTGCCAGCAGCGTAGCGGGGACAGCAGACAATGAGCAGTTCTTC. The full variable domain, with the rest looked up from reference TRBV9 and TRBJ2-1, is DSGVTQTPKHLITATGQRVTLRCSPRSGDLSVYWYQQSLDQGLQFLIQYYNGEERAKGNILERFSAQQFPDLHSELNLSSLELGDSALYFCASSVAGTADNEQFFGPGTRLTVL.

This CDR3 is CASSVGRGDNSPLHF. CDR3 DNA: TGTGCCAGCAGTGTTGGGAGGGGGGATAATTCACCCCTCCACTTT. The rearrangement links TRBV5-4 to TRBJ1-6, with D maybe TRBD1 (6 bases). Per the germline V gene, CDR1 is SGHNT and CDR2 is YYREEE (reference sequence). V dropped 5 bases and J dropped 5 bases, with 14 bases sitting between them. This CDR3 contains 15 residues.